The clone carrying this T cell receptor (beta chain) was observed a handful of times. Antigen specificity is unknown. This entry comes from a study of T cells in Graves' hyperthyroidism and ophthalmopathy. Study-wide results and caveats: Clonotypes that were expanded in thyroid above 0.001 mostly appeared in blood too.

The CDR3 is 15 residues long. CDR1 and CDR2 from the germline V gene are MDHEN and SYDVKM. The V and J ends lost 5 bases and 2 bases respectively, with 16 bases between them. There were TCR beta CDR3 regions amplified from RNA transcripts. TCR CDR3 underwent first-round RT-PCR with the HTBI primer set. From the multiplex PCR reads, TCRdb called clonotypes with MiXCR, one entry per CDR3 protein. The sample yields nearly 600,000 distinct CDR3 sequences, 13% to 15% seen once. Clinical symptoms, serum thyroxine, TRAb, thyroid ultrasound and orbital computed tomography established diagnosis. The PBMCs were taken from about 9.7 ml of fresh peripheral blood.

V is TRBV28 and J is TRBJ2-7; D is undetermined. The clonotype comes from a woman younger than 30 with Graves' ophthalmopathy. The specimen sequenced was blood. The CDR3 DNA follows: TGTGCCAGCAGTAGCGCCGCAGAAGTCCCCTACGAGCAGTACTTC. It encodes CASSSAAEVPYEQYF.